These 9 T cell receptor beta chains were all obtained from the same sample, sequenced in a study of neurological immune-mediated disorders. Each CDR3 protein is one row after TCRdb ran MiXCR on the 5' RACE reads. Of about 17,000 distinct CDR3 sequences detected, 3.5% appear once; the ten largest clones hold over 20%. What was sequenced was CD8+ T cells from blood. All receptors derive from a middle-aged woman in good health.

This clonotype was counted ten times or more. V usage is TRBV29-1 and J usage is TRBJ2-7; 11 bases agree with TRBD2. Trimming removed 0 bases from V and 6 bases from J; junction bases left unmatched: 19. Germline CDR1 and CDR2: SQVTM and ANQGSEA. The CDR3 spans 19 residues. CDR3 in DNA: TGCAGCGTTGAAGATGGGGAGGGATTACCGGGGACTAGCGGACTCGAGCAGTACTTC. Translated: CSVEDGEGLPGTSGLEQYF.

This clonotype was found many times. The CDR3 here is CASAQGNLNQPQHF. As DNA, the CDR3 is TGTGCCAGCGCCCAGGGGAACCTTAATCAGCCCCAGCATTTT. The chain couples TRBV12-3 or TRBV12-4 to TRBJ1-5; maybe TRBD1 (6 bases). The CDR3 is 14 residues long. V gave up 8 bases and J gave up 4 bases, with 15 bases separating them.

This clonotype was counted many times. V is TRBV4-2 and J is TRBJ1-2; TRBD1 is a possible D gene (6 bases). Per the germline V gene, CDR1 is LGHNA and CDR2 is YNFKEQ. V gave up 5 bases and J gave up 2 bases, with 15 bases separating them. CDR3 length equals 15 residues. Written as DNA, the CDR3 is TGTGCCAGCAGCATTACCGGGGGCGAAAACTATGGCTACACCTTC. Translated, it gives CASSITGGENYGYTF.

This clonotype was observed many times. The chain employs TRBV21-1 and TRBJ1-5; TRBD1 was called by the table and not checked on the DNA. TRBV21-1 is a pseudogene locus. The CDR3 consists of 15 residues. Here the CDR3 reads CASSSRGQANQPQHF. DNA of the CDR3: TGTGCCAGCAGCAGCAGGGGGCAGGCGAATCAGCCCCAGCATTTT.

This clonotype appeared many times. The CDR3 region has the DNA TGTGCCAGCAGTCCACGTGACGGGGGGACCAAAAACATTCAGTACTTC. Its translation: CASSPRDGGTKNIQYF. The rearrangement joins TRBV2 to TRBJ2-4; TRBD2 aligns across 7 bases. CDR3 length equals 16 residues. V was clipped by 5 bases and J by 2 bases; unmatched bases: 9. CDR1 and CDR2 (germline): SNHLY, FYNNEI.

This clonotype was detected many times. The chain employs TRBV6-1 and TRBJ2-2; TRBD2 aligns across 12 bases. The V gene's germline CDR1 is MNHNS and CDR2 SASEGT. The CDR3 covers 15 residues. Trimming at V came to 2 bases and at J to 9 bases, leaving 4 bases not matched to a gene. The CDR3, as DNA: TGTGCCAGCAGTGAACGGACTAGCGGGACCTGGGAGCTGTTTTTT. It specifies CASSERTSGTWELFF.

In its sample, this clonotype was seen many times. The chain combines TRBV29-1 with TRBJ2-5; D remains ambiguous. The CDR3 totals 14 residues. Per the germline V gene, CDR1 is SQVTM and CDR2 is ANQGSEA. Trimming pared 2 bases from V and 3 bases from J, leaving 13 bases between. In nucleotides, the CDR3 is TGCAGCGTTGAATCCGGGCAGATGAAAGAGACCCAGTACTTC. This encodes CSVESGQMKETQYF.

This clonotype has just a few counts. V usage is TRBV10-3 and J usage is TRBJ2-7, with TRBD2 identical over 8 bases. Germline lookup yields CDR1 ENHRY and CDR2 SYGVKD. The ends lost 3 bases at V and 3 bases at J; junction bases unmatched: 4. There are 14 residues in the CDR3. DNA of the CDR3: TGTGCCATCAGTGACCGGGAGGGCGACTACGAGCAGTACTTC. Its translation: CAISDREGDYEQYF.

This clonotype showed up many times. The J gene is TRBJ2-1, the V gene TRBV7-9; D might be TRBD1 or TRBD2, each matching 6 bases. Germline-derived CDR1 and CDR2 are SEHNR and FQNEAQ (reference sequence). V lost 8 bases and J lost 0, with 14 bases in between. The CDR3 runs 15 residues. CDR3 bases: TGTGCCAGCTTGGAGGGGGAAAGCTCCTACAATGAGCAGTTCTTC. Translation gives CASLEGESSYNEQFF.